The 32 T cell receptor beta chains listed next were all sequenced from one sample in a study of blood T cell repertoires in COVID-19. Here immunoSEQ multiplex PCR was the method, and the copy in TCRdb shows in-frame clones only, minus some. Of 220,000 or so clones listed, around four fifths are singletons. Input material: peripheral blood. All receptors derive from an older woman who had recovered from COVID-19.

The rearrangement uses TRBV10-2 and TRBJ2-5; 11 bases are a match to TRBD2. In germline, CDR1 is WSHSY, CDR2 SAAADI. This CDR3 contains 15 residues. J was trimmed by 5 bases and V by 6 bases; bases with no gene match: 8. The CDR3 DNA is TGCGCCAGCAGCTTTAGCGGGGGGGCCATGGAGACCCAGTACTTC. Protein sequence: CASSFSGGAMETQYF.

This clone was counted only a few times. The chain combines TRBV4-2 with TRBJ1-2; D possibly corresponds to TRBD1 (6 bases). There are 15 residues in the CDR3. Germline lookup yields CDR1 LGHNA and CDR2 YNFKEQ. V dropped 1 base and J dropped 6 bases, with 15 bases sitting between them. The CDR3 sequence: CASSQVVGHLDGYTF. CDR3 sequence (DNA): TGTGCCAGCAGCCAAGTTGTGGGACATTTGGATGGCTACACCTTC.

The rearrangement uses TRBV4-1 and TRBJ2-1; 10 positions match TRBD2. The CDR3 totals 17 residues. Germline assignment: CDR1 MGHRA and CDR2 YSYEKL. J was trimmed by 4 bases and V by 0 bases; bases with no gene match: 6. The CDR3 reads CASSQEPLAGVYNEQFF. CDR3 in DNA: TGCGCCAGCAGCCAAGAACCGCTAGCGGGGGTATACAATGAGCAGTTCTTC.

This chain links TRBV6-5 with TRBJ2-3, with D possibly being TRBD2 (5 bases). With 8 bases removed from V and 0 bases from J, the gap between germline ends came to 15 bases. CDR1 MNHEY and CDR2 SVGAGI come from the germline V gene. This CDR3 contains 15 residues. For the CDR3, the DNA is TGTGCCAGCGTCGTCACACTAGATAGCACAGATACGCAGTATTTT. It specifies CASVVTLDSTDTQYF.

This clone appeared many times. V is TRBV6-2 or TRBV6-3 and J is TRBJ1-2; 7 bases are shared with TRBD1. This CDR3 spans 13 amino acids. V dropped 5 bases and J dropped 1; count of bases not matched to a gene: 1. Germline V gene sequence: CDR1 MNHEY, CDR2 SVGEGT. CDR3 bases: TGTGCCAGCAGTGACAGGGATAACTATGGCTACACCTTC. It translates to CASSDRDNYGYTF.

CDR3 sequence: CASSEAASGGPGTDTQYF. CDR3 in DNA: TGTGCCAGCAGTGAAGCGGCTAGCGGGGGGCCGGGCACAGATACGCAGTATTTT. The chain employs TRBV2 and TRBJ2-3; 11 bases agree with TRBD2. V lost 0 bases, J lost 1 base, and 6 bases stayed unmatched. The CDR3 consists of 18 residues. In germline, CDR1 is SNHLY, CDR2 FYNNEI.

This clone was detected a few times. The sample carries other DNA sequences with the same CDR3. The chain is built from TRBV7-3 and TRBJ1-1; D is unclear. CDR1 is SGHTA, CDR2 FQGTGA, per germline. Trimming shortened V by 0 bases and J by 1 base, and 3 bases separated the two germline ends. This CDR3 is 13 amino acids long. CDR3 loop: CASSLTRNTEAFF. For the CDR3, the DNA is TGTGCCAGCAGCTTAACGAGGAACACTGAAGCTTTCTTT.

The J gene is TRBJ2-3, the V gene TRBV5-1; 8 bases fit TRBD2. The CDR3 sequence is 15 residues long. Germline trimming cut 3 bases from V and 2 bases from J; bases unmatched to any gene: 5. CDR1 is SGHRS, CDR2 YFSETQ, per germline. The CDR3 here is CASSSGGETTDTQYF. DNA of the CDR3: TGCGCCAGCAGCTCCGGGGGGGAAACCACAGATACGCAGTATTTT.

The gene calls are TRBV5-1 and TRBJ2-1, with TRBD2 identical over 10 bases. This CDR3 is built from 16 residues. J gave up 4 bases and V 4 bases, and 8 bases lay outside the gene matches. Germline loops: CDR1 SGHRS, CDR2 YFSETQ. The chain's CDR3 is CASSPTPSGGYNEQFF. The DNA for the CDR3 is TGCGCCAGCAGCCCCACCCCTAGCGGGGGATACAATGAGCAGTTCTTC.

The chain couples TRBV7-9 to TRBJ2-7; tentatively, D is TRBD1 (8 bases). This CDR3 comprises 12 residues. The V end was cut by 5 bases, the J end by 12 bases, with 17 bases between. Germline CDR1 SEHNR, CDR2 FQNEAQ (reference sequence). Here the CDR3 reads CASSPQGGTGYF. DNA for the CDR3: TGTGCCAGCAGCCCCCAGGGAGGGACAGGGTACTTC.

The chain joins TRBV2 to TRBJ2-5; 10 bases fit TRBD2. V dropped 6 bases and J dropped 3; count of bases not matched to a gene: 4. Looked up from germline, CDR1 is SNHLY and CDR2 is FYNNEI. This CDR3 spans 14 amino acids. The CDR3 loop is CASRLAGGEETQYF. The CDR3 nucleotides are TGTGCCAGCAGGTTAGCGGGGGGAGAAGAGACCCAGTACTTC.

This sequence joins TRBV4-3 and TRBJ1-1; D not certain. CDR1 is LGHNA and CDR2 is YSLEER in the germline V gene. V lost 0 bases and J lost 1, with 3 bases in between. The CDR3 covers 13 residues. CDR3 sequence reads: CASSQERNTEAFF. The DNA of the CDR3 is TGCGCCAGCAGCCAAGAGCGGAACACTGAAGCTTTCTTT.

The V call is TRBV3-1 (or the pseudogene TRBV3-2), the J call TRBJ2-1, with D perhaps TRBD2 (7 bases). Trimming stripped 4 bases from V and 8 bases from J, with 18 bases between. The germline V gene encodes CDR1 LGHDT and CDR2 YNNKEL (reference sequence). This CDR3 spans 15 amino acids. The CDR3 DNA reads TGTGCCAGCAGCCTCGGCTCCCGGGGGGCAGATGAGCAGTTCTTC. Protein: CASSLGSRGADEQFF.

The chain couples TRBV4-1 to TRBJ2-7, with a tentative D call TRBD1 (6 bases). Germline V gives CDR1 MGHRA, CDR2 YSYEKL. Trimming removed 2 bases at V and 4 bases at J, with 15 bases between. The CDR3 is 15 amino acids. The CDR3 here is CASSQLDSEGYEQYF. The CDR3 DNA sequence: TGCGCCAGCAGCCAATTGGACAGCGAGGGATACGAGCAGTACTTC.

This chain uses TRBV4-1 with TRBJ2-1; TRBD1 matches 9 bases. With 3 bases clipped from V and 5 bases from J, the junction kept 8 bases outside the gene matches. Germline CDR1 reads MGHRA; CDR2 reads YSYEKL. The CDR3 sequence is 16 residues long. The CDR3 protein is CASSHPRDRVHNEQFF. CDR3 coding DNA: TGCGCCAGCAGCCACCCCCGGGACAGGGTCCACAATGAGCAGTTCTTC.

This sequence joins TRBV7-2 and TRBJ2-2; 11 bases match TRBD2. The V and J ends lost 1 base and 4 bases, in that order; junction bases with no gene match: 8. CDR1 SGHTA and CDR2 FQGNSA come from the germline V gene. The CDR3 is 18 amino acids. The CDR3 region is CASSLDISGGAGTGELFF. The DNA for the CDR3 is TGTGCCAGCAGCTTAGACATTAGCGGGGGGGCCGGCACCGGGGAGCTGTTTTTT.

The chain recombines TRBV30 with TRBJ2-7; no clear D gene. The V end lost 3 bases, the J end lost 2 bases, and 14 bases lay between the germline ends. Germline loops: CDR1 GTSNPN, CDR2 SVGIG (reference sequence). This CDR3 is 14 amino acids long. The CDR3 DNA follows: TGTGCCTGGAGCACCATGGCGGAAACCTACGAGCAGTACTTC. Protein: CAWSTMAETYEQYF.

This clone was seen only once. The gene calls are TRBV5-8 and TRBJ2-5; 11 bases map to TRBD2. This CDR3 region has 17 residues. Germline V CDR1 and CDR2: SGHTS, YDEGEE. J gave up 4 bases and V 0 bases, and 8 bases lay outside the gene matches. The CDR3 here is CASSLEISGGAAETQYF. The CDR3 nucleotides are TGTGCCAGCAGCTTGGAGATTAGCGGGGGGGCAGCAGAGACCCAGTACTTC.

The V gene is TRBV4-2, the J gene TRBJ2-7, with TRBD2 as a possible D gene (6 bases). CDR3 length: 13 residues. Germline assignment: CDR1 LGHNA and CDR2 YNFKEQ. V was pared by 0 bases and J by 6 bases, with 9 bases between. The CDR3 bases are TGTGCCAGCAGCCAAGATCCCGGGGGCGAGCAGTACTTC. As protein: CASSQDPGGEQYF.

The gene calls are TRBV15 and TRBJ1-1; TRBD1 matches 8 bases. The CDR3 is 15 amino acids. In germline, CDR1 is LNHNV, CDR2 YYDKDF (reference sequence). Trimming cost V 1 base and J 1 base; bases outside gene matches: 2. The CDR3 nucleotides read TGTGCCACCAGCAGAGCAGGACAGGGGAACACTGAAGCTTTCTTT. As protein: CATSRAGQGNTEAFF.

The chain employs TRBV12-3 or TRBV12-4 and TRBJ1-3; D is possibly TRBD1 (5 bases). This CDR3 is built from 13 residues. V dropped 6 bases and J dropped 4 bases, with 10 bases sitting between them. CDR3 region: CASRVDRGNTIYF. The CDR3 region has the DNA TGTGCCAGCAGGGTAGACAGAGGAAACACCATATATTTT.

This chain joins TRBV7-6 and TRBJ2-1; a possible D gene is TRBD2 (5 bases). Germline lookup yields CDR1 SGHVS and CDR2 FNYEAQ. This CDR3 region has 16 residues. Trimming stripped 5 bases from V and 6 bases from J, with 20 bases between. CDR3 residues: CASSHSGLATFNEQFF. In nucleotides, the CDR3 is TGTGCCAGCAGCCACTCCGGGCTAGCCACCTTCAATGAGCAGTTCTTC.

This clone was seen a single time. The gene calls are TRBV11-2 and TRBJ1-1; tentatively, D is TRBD1 (6 bases). CDR1 is SGHAT and CDR2 is FQNNGV in the germline V gene. V was pared by 0 bases and J by 1 base, with 9 bases between. CDR3 length: 15 residues. The chain's CDR3 is CASSLEQGWNTEAFF. Here the CDR3 DNA reads TGTGCCAGCAGCTTAGAGCAGGGGTGGAACACTGAAGCTTTCTTT.

CDR3 sequence (DNA): TGTGCCAGCAGTTACTCGAAAGAGGTGGGGGGCTACGAGCAGTACTTC. It specifies CASSYSKEVGGYEQYF. V is TRBV6-5 and J is TRBJ2-7; the D gene is possibly TRBD2 (6 bases). The V gene's germline CDR1 is MNHEY and CDR2 SVGAGI. Trimming pared 0 bases from V and 3 bases from J, leaving 15 bases between. CDR3 size: 16 residues.

The J gene is TRBJ2-7, the V gene TRBV5-6; a possible D gene is TRBD1 (5 bases). Trimming shortened V by 0 bases and J by 3 bases, and 10 bases separated the two germline ends. Germline CDR1 SGHDT, CDR2 YYEEEE. CDR3 size: 14 residues. The CDR3: CASSLEQAVYEQYF. Written as DNA, the CDR3 is TGTGCCAGCAGCTTGGAACAGGCTGTCTACGAGCAGTACTTC. Full variable domain (outside the CDR3, taken from reference TRBV5-6 and TRBJ2-7): DAGVTQSPTHLIKTRGQQVTLRCSPKSGHDTVSWYQQALGQGPQFIFQYYEEEERQRGNFPDRFSGHQFPNYSSELNVNALLLGDSALYLCASSLEQAVYEQYFGPGTRLTVT.

The chain uses TRBV5-4 and TRBJ2-3, with 13 bases aligning to TRBD2. The CDR3 length is 16 residues. Germline assignment: CDR1 SGHNT and CDR2 YYREEE (reference sequence). V was pared by 4 bases and J by 0 bases, with 2 bases of the junction left unmatched. CDR3 nucleotides: TGTGCCAGCAGCCGGACTAGCGGGGGTAGCACAGATACGCAGTATTTT. The encoded protein is CASSRTSGGSTDTQYF. Full variable domain (remainder filled in from reference TRBV5-4 and TRBJ2-3): ETGVTQSPTHLIKTRGQQVTLRCSSQSGHNTVSWYQQALGQGPQFIFQYYREEENGRGNFPPRFSGLQFPNYSSELNVNALELDDSALYLCASSRTSGGSTDTQYFGPGTRLTVL.

This clone was counted only a few times. V is TRBV30 and J is TRBJ2-4, with a tentative D call TRBD2 (6 bases). CDR1 is GTSNPN and CDR2 is SVGIG in the germline V gene (reference sequence). The CDR3 extends over 12 amino acids. V was shortened by 2 bases and J by 6 bases, with 8 bases between the two germline ends. CDR3 coding DNA: TGTGCCTGGAGTTCCGGGAGAAACATTCAGTACTTC. It is translated as CAWSSGRNIQYF.

This chain links TRBV15 with TRBJ1-5; perhaps TRBD1 as D (6 bases). Germline CDR1 LNHNV, CDR2 YYDKDF (reference sequence). Trimming stripped 0 bases from V and 1 base from J, with 13 bases between. The CDR3 contains 17 residues. CDR3 bases: TGTGCCACCAGCAGAGATCGGGGGGCGAAGAGCAATCAGCCCCAGCATTTT. Amino acids: CATSRDRGAKSNQPQHF.

The CDR3 DNA sequence: TGTGCCAGCTCACGAAGGGGACAGGTCTCCGGTCAGCCCCAGCATTTT. Residues: CASSRRGQVSGQPQHF. The chain couples TRBV18 to TRBJ1-5; 8 bases align to TRBD1. The trim removed 4 bases at V and 6 bases at J, leaving 11 bases unmatched. CDR3 length equals 16 residues. Germline assignment: CDR1 KGHSH and CDR2 LQKENI.

The chain uses TRBV5-6 and TRBJ2-6, with D unclear. Germline V gene lookup returns CDR1 SGHDT and CDR2 YYEEEE. Trimming shortened V by 4 bases and J by 4 bases, and 15 bases separated the two germline ends. The length of the CDR3 is 16 residues. The CDR3 protein is CASSQILQAGANVLTF. The CDR3 region has the DNA TGTGCCAGCAGCCAAATATTGCAGGCAGGGGCCAACGTCCTGACTTTC.

The table lists this clone with a count of one. The V and J genes are TRBV2 and TRBJ1-2; D perhaps matches TRBD1 (6 bases). The CDR3 spans 13 residues. The V end lost 5 bases, the J end lost 4 bases, and 11 bases lay between the germline ends. Germline CDR1 is SNHLY and CDR2 is FYNNEI. The CDR3 region has the DNA TGTGCCAGCAGTCCCAGGGGCCCCTATGGCTACACCTTC. This translates into CASSPRGPYGYTF.

V usage is TRBV2 and J usage is TRBJ1-2; D possibly corresponds to TRBD1 (6 bases). CDR3 length: 12 residues. Germline V gene data show CDR1 as SNHLY and CDR2 as FYNNEI. The germline V and J ends were trimmed by 7 bases and 7 bases, with 13 bases remaining between them. CDR3 DNA: TGTGCCAGCATGGGCAGGGGCTCTGGCTACACCTTC. Translated, it gives CASMGRGSGYTF.